This TCR beta chain was sequenced in a study of Ad26.COV2.S vaccination and SARS-CoV-2 variants. The wider study: Donor got 5x10^10 or 1x10^11 viral particles of Ad26.COV2.S.

This CDR3 spans 13 amino acids. V gave up 4 bases and J gave up 3 bases, with 10 bases separating them. Described treatment: some 20 received Ad26.COV2.S at low or high dose, single or two shots; roughly five received placebo; per-sample allocation not given. The investigators took samples on day 63 after the first vaccine or placebo injection. The study used a vaccine consisting of an Ad26 vector that expressed Wuhan-strain SARS-CoV-2 spike. TCRdb keeps only in-frame clones here, not all; method: immunoSEQ multiplex PCR. This table has 400,000 to 450,000 clones, about 90% appearing once. The chain is built from TRBV12-3 or TRBV12-4 and TRBJ2-7, with D possibly called TRBD1 or TRBD2 (5 bases each). The TCR sequence derives from a person between 18 and 65 years old who received the Ad26.COV2.S COVID-19 vaccine or a placebo. Here the sequenced sample was peripheral blood, taken in a trial of Ad26.COV2.S vaccine versus placebo. The CDR3: CASSSGRRYEQYF. Written as DNA, the CDR3 is TGTGCCAGCAGTTCGGGACGCCGCTACGAGCAGTACTTC.